This TCR beta chain was sequenced in a study of shared clonotypes between healthy human individuals. About the study: Researchers assigned three CD4 naive, three CD4 memory, two CD8 naive and one CD8 memory plate to each donor.

Study observations and caveats: Sorted-subset sequencing was shown by rarefaction to be incomplete despite large depth.

A note on this clone: Antigen: not known.

The study drew its donors from healthy HIV-negative adults without recent acute infections or vaccinations. The germline V gene has CDR1 SNHLY and CDR2 FYNNEI. The V and J ends lost 4 bases and 4 bases respectively, with 10 bases between them. The CDR3 spans 14 residues. Under the authors' procedure: ImmunoSEQ gave junction-only sequences without quality scores, so filtering differed. The protocol was immunoSEQ multiplex PCR, while the TCRdb copy is restricted to in-frame clones and leaves out a portion. D and trimming were read from the DNA, whereas the V and J calls and clone size are those reported in that table. The table lists 1.6 million or so clones, roughly 97% of them singletons.

Sequencing was carried out using naive CD4+ T cells sorted from blood. Stated subset: CD45RA+ positively selected. The chain combines TRBV2 with TRBJ2-2; D remains unclear. The receptor was derived from a man under 40 in good health. The CDR3 sequence is CASSGRSLTGELFF. For the CDR3, the DNA is TGTGCCAGCAGTGGACGGTCACTCACCGGGGAGCTGTTTTTT.